This is a list of T cell receptor beta chains from one sample in a study of cytomegalovirus exposure and HLA in healthy donors. The data were produced by immunoSEQ multiplex PCR, yet TCRdb's version contains in-frame clones alone and is incomplete. This sample has around 110,000 clones, with about 69% found just once. Sequenced sample: PBMCs. The receptors derive from a young woman in good health and CMV-seronegative. CDR3s leave out the opening cysteine and the closing phenylalanine or tryptophan. A D gene is named only where the DNA matches it firmly.

>TRBV4-2|.|TRBJ2-4
ASSLSLAKNIQY
>TRBV4-1|TRBD1|TRBJ2-1
ASSGQGAYNEQF
>TRBV7-9|.|TRBJ2-6
PSSLWGVGANVLT
>TRBV14|TRBD1|TRBJ2-2
ASSPSRDRESWTGELF
>TRBV15|TRBD2|TRBJ2-5
ATSRDGLAGTETQY
>TRBV5-4|TRBD1|TRBJ1-4
ASSGEDRGDEKLF
>TRBV4-1|TRBD2|TRBJ2-3
ASSQDLAVTDTQY
>TRBV18|.|TRBJ1-5
ASGKWGGQPQH
>TRBV7-8|.|TRBJ2-1
ASSQKPGGQSLYNEQF
>TRBV11-2|TRBD1|TRBJ2-7
ASSSGTGAVEQY
>TRBV7-8|.|TRBJ2-5
ASSPTVPLGGETQY
>TRBV4-1|TRBD1|TRBJ1-1
ASSQTRTGHTEAF
>TRBV30|.|TRBJ1-1
AWISPQGLHTEAF
>TRBV28|.|TRBJ1-5
ASSYAGKGPWWYSNQPQH
>TRBV6-5|TRBD1|TRBJ1-2
ASKGQGDYGYT
>TRBV6-5|TRBD1|TRBJ1-2
ASRIGQGKNYGYT
>TRBV6-5|.|TRBJ1-2
ASSYSVVGAYGYT
>TRBV30|.|TRBJ2-3
AWNGQQNTDTQY
>TRBV6-5|.|TRBJ1-2
ASSQSGVLYGYT
>TRBV6-5|.|TRBJ1-1
ASSYADTNTEAF
>TRBV5-1|TRBD2|TRBJ2-7
ASSLSSGGYEQY
>TRBV29-1|TRBD1|TRBJ2-1
SVEDREGDNEQF
>TRBV7-2|TRBD1|TRBJ2-7
ASSLLRSTGQGPH
>TRBV23-1|TRBD2|TRBJ2-6
ASSPSSGLAGGSGANVLT
>TRBV5-1|TRBD1|TRBJ1-2
ASSNGPGDSAYGYT
>TRBV5-4|.|TRBJ1-4
ASSLREREKLF